A selection of T cell receptor beta chains follows, all from one sample in a study of blood T cell repertoires in COVID-19. Libraries were prepared by immunoSEQ multiplex PCR; TCRdb keeps only in-frame clonotypes and omits some of them. The sample shows 350,000 to 400,000 clones, around 89% of them seen only once. Sequenced input: PBMCs or T cells enriched from blood (not recorded which). The receptors derive from a man aged 18 to 30 who had recovered from COVID-19. CDR3s include the opening cysteine and the closing phenylalanine or tryptophan.

CDR3aa: CASSPPGTSSNQPQHF; j_gene: TRBJ1-5; v_gene: TRBV6-6
CDR3aa: CASSLNYRDYGYTF; j_gene: TRBJ1-2; v_gene: TRBV28
CDR3aa: CASSPIFHRGLYEQYF; j_gene: TRBJ2-7; v_gene: TRBV3-1/TRBV3-2
CDR3aa: CASSIDDRSKNF; j_gene: TRBJ1-6; v_gene: TRBV5-4
CDR3aa: CASSLSQTFEAGGGNEQFF; j_gene: TRBJ2-1; v_gene: TRBV27
CDR3aa: CSVHGGRTEAFF; j_gene: TRBJ1-1; v_gene: TRBV29-1
CDR3aa: CASSLDLLGQPNTGELFF; j_gene: TRBJ2-2; v_gene: TRBV11-3
CDR3aa: CASRTGNTGELFF; j_gene: TRBJ2-2; v_gene: TRBV7-3
CDR3aa: CASSDRDSFQPQHF; j_gene: TRBJ1-5; v_gene: TRBV5-6
CDR3aa: CASSLRGTGESNQPQHF; j_gene: TRBJ1-5; v_gene: TRBV27
CDR3aa: CASNKEVAGTVGNTIYF; j_gene: TRBJ1-3; v_gene: TRBV4-2
CDR3aa: CASSPIAGGHSYEQYF; j_gene: TRBJ2-7; v_gene: TRBV7-9
CDR3aa: CASRLDAGTTEYEQYF; j_gene: TRBJ2-7; v_gene: TRBV5-1
CDR3aa: CASSSRGQGEQYF; j_gene: TRBJ2-7; v_gene: TRBV7-8
CDR3aa: CASSERQGFGGYTF; j_gene: TRBJ1-2; v_gene: TRBV9
CDR3aa: CSVPGTGFEKLFF; j_gene: TRBJ1-4; v_gene: TRBV29-1
CDR3aa: CASSIGRDTEAFF; j_gene: TRBJ1-1; v_gene: TRBV19
CDR3aa: CASSLGNFVDEQFF; j_gene: TRBJ2-1; v_gene: TRBV7-8
CDR3aa: CASSQIGQGPNQPQHF; j_gene: TRBJ1-5; v_gene: TRBV28
CDR3aa: CASSEGDPNTGELFF; j_gene: TRBJ2-2; v_gene: TRBV5-6
CDR3aa: CASSAGGGTGYNEQFF; j_gene: TRBJ2-1; v_gene: TRBV7-7
CDR3aa: CASSRTGAETQYF; j_gene: TRBJ2-5; v_gene: TRBV6-4
CDR3aa: CSASSGGRTSYEQYF; j_gene: TRBJ2-7; v_gene: TRBV20-1
CDR3aa: CASSQGGTGGVEQYF; j_gene: TRBJ2-7; v_gene: TRBV4-3
CDR3aa: CASSQGQLSNQPQHF; j_gene: TRBJ1-5; v_gene: TRBV19
CDR3aa: CASSVTSGTETQYF; j_gene: TRBJ2-5; v_gene: TRBV9
CDR3aa: CASSLGSGGLQETQYF; j_gene: TRBJ2-5; v_gene: TRBV5-4
CDR3aa: CASSYQGLSNTGELFF; j_gene: TRBJ2-2; v_gene: TRBV27
CDR3aa: CATSRGDRNSPLHF; j_gene: TRBJ1-6; v_gene: TRBV15
CDR3aa: CATSRGGETQYF; j_gene: TRBJ2-5; v_gene: TRBV24-1
CDR3aa: CSAADRVLGYTF; j_gene: TRBJ1-2; v_gene: TRBV29-1
CDR3aa: CASSHPRAGTEAFF; j_gene: TRBJ1-1; v_gene: TRBV4-1
CDR3aa: CASRNGTGVSYEQYF; j_gene: TRBJ2-7; v_gene: TRBV5-1